This T cell receptor beta chain originates from a study of CD8+ T cells in alopecia areata (dated by TCRdb to the late 2010s). About the investigation overall: High-throughput TCRbeta sequencing was used to examine T cell clonal expansion in alopecia areata in both the C3H/HeJ mouse model and human patients. On the human side, TCRbeta sequencing was run on scalp tissue and on sorted CD4+ and CD8+ peripheral blood T cells from healthy controls and from alopecia areata patients with either patchy or totalis/universalis disease. Scalp clonality was compared among normal scalp (n=4), patchy alopecia areata scalp (n=8), and alopecia totalis/universalis scalp (n=8). The RNA source kit depended on sample type: the PAXgene miRNA kit for fixed scalp, the miRNeasy kit for PBMCs, and the RNeasy kit for mouse skin. Amplification of TCRbeta CDR3 regions was done by immunoSEQ multiplex PCR using 35 Vbeta forward primers and 13 Jbeta reverse primers. On the study overall, not on this receptor specifically: Compared with normal scalp, lesional scalp had higher clonality and more expanded CD8+ clones, particularly in alopecia totalis/universalis, a pattern that suggests antigenic drive. Scalp TCR repertoire analysis is complicated because resident alphabeta T cells in normal human skin are also sequenced, whereas mouse skin is dominated by gammadelta T cells. Shared TCR sequences between patients were less evident than in mice, which may be partly attributable to HLA diversity in the patient population.

V is pared back by 0 bases and J by 8 bases, with 10 bases lying between the germline termini. As encoded in the germline V gene (reference sequence), CDR1 is GTSNPN while CDR2 is SVGIG. The CDR3 contains 12 residues, cysteine and phenylalanine counted. The retained sequence is limited to the CDR3, 36 bases, with the frame set at the first base. Peripheral blood and lesional scalp punch biopsies were obtained from patients with alopecia areata. PBMCs were isolated by density centrifugation and stained for CD3, CD4 and CD8, and CD4+ and CD8+ T cells were sorted on a FACSAria. Untreated alopecia areata patients were recruited as part of a multicenter biomarker study. In a handful of patients from the biomarker study, blood CD8+ T cells were sorted further into NKG2D-low and NKG2D-high fractions. The method was the immunoSEQ multiplex PCR assay. For TCR sequencing, RNA was extracted from every sample and reverse transcribed into cDNA to serve as template. SuperScript III was used to make first-strand cDNA, primed with a 2:1 mix of oligo-dT and random hexamers. A synthetic immune receptor repertoire was used to measure amplification bias, and any remaining bias was corrected computationally. From the authors' description of their analysis: Raw reads were preprocessed to remove errors, and CDR3 was defined by IMGT conventions from the conserved cysteine to phenylalanine. Clonality was computed by normalizing Shannon entropy by log2 of the number of productive unique TCRs and subtracting the result from 1. Scalp TCRbeta sequences were cross-referenced with sorted blood CD4 and CD8 repertoires so that the CD4 or CD8 identity of scalp clones could be inferred. TCRdb holds this immuneACCESS table with in-frame rearrangements only. Some clones are missing; in checked studies, unresolved V genes explain under half, and the rest has no known cause. V and J calls plus clone size are reproduced from that table; the DNA served to infer D and trimming. This sample gives 130,000 or so clones in total; roughly 50% of them show up just once. The ten most abundant clones make up roughly a tenth of the sample.

Note on this clone: There is no known antigen for this receptor. No qualities accompany the bases; no much larger clone lies one base away.

The chain joins TRBV30 to TRBJ1-1, with the D gene uncertain. Sequencing was performed on NKG2D-low CD8+ T cells sorted from blood. The cell subset or site label, read with the paper, signifies: sorted CD8+ NKG2D-low blood T cells. This receptor was obtained from a human donor with alopecia areata. In nucleotides, the sequence is TGTGCCTGGAGTGTGGAGGGAACAGAAGCTTTCTTT. Its protein reads: CAWSVEGTEAFF. The CDR3, completed at both ends by the reference TRBV30 and TRBJ1-1 genes, gives the full variable domain SQTIHQWPATLVQPVGSPLSLECTVEGTSNPNLYWYRQAAGRGLQLLFYSVGIGQISSEVPQNLSASRPQDRQFILSSKKLLLSDSGFYLCAWSVEGTEAFFGQGTRLTVV.